Listed here are 27 T cell receptor beta chains from one sample, sequenced in a study of blood T cells in healthy people across ages. Then a second PCR, running roughly 7 to 11 cycles, was carried out with a sample-barcoded 5' primer and a J-beta primer mix. Each CDR3 protein is one row after TCRdb ran MiXCR on the 5' RACE reads. The table has 1.2 million to 1.5 million distinct CDR3 sequences, roughly 60% seen once; the top ten hold over 5%. Sequencing was performed on blood. The receptor set was obtained from a young man in good health.

CDR3 coding DNA: TGTGCCAGCAGCTTGGCCAGGGGGCAGGGAGAAAAACTGTTTTTT. Amino acids: CASSLARGQGEKLFF. The chain employs TRBV5-5 and TRBJ1-4; 8 bases line up with TRBD1. CDR1 and CDR2 (germline): SGHKS, YYEKEE (reference sequence). The V gene end was trimmed by 0 bases and the J gene end by 8 bases; junction bases not matched to a gene: 6. This CDR3 spans 15 amino acids.

In its sample, this clonotype was seen a few times. This chain links TRBV5-1 with TRBJ2-7; D uncertain. The V gene lost 0 bases and the J gene lost 5 bases, with 9 bases spanning the gap. The CDR3 has 13 amino acids. Germline CDR1 is SGHRS and CDR2 is YFSETQ. CDR3 sequence reads: CASSLAQWNEQYF. CDR3 bases: TGCGCCAGCAGCTTGGCCCAGTGGAACGAGCAGTACTTC.

This clonotype was found once. The J gene is TRBJ2-7, the V gene TRBV15, with 7 bases that match TRBD2. Germline V CDR1 and CDR2: LNHNV, YYDKDF (reference sequence). This CDR3 has 15 amino acids. V lost 0 bases, J lost 3 bases, and 5 bases stayed unmatched. The CDR3 protein is CATSRETGGVYEQYF. In DNA form, the CDR3 reads TGTGCCACCAGCAGAGAAACGGGAGGAGTCTACGAGCAGTACTTC.

This clonotype appeared a few times. A read error may produce the germline difference seen at one junction end. The rearrangement joins TRBV18 to TRBJ2-7, with 12 bases aligning to TRBD2. Germline CDR1 reads KGHSH; CDR2 reads LQKENI. The CDR3 runs to 15 residues. The CDR3 spells CASSPQTSGGYEQYF. The CDR3 DNA sequence: TGTGCCAGCTCGCCACAGACTAGCGGGGGTTACGAGCAGTACTTC.

The DNA for the CDR3 is TGTGCCAGCAGTTACTTTGGGAAAGAGCAGTACTTC. It is translated as CASSYFGKEQYF. This chain uses TRBV6-5 with TRBJ2-5; no clear D. The CDR3 contains 12 residues. Trimming removed 1 base from V and 11 bases from J, with 11 bases in between. Germline CDR1 is MNHEY and CDR2 is SVGAGI.

This clonotype has just one count. The V and J genes are TRBV6-5 and TRBJ1-4, with 7 positions matching TRBD1. The CDR3 length is 16 residues. Unmatched junction bases numbered 11, after V lost 5 bases and J lost 5 bases. The germline gives CDR1 MNHEY, CDR2 SVGAGI. The CDR3 nucleotides are TGTGCCAGCAGTAACACTTACAGGGGATCGAATGAAAAACTGTTTTTT. Encoded protein: CASSNTYRGSNEKLFF.

V gene TRBV7-2 combines with J gene TRBJ2-2; TRBD2 agrees at 13 bases. The germline gives CDR1 SGHTA, CDR2 FQGNSA. The CDR3 totals 17 residues. Losses at the gene ends were 1 base for V and 6 bases for J; bases not matched to a gene: 5. CDR3 region: CASSLEGLAGVAGELFF. DNA for the CDR3: TGTGCCAGCAGCTTAGAAGGACTAGCGGGAGTGGCCGGGGAGCTGTTTTTT.

This chain links TRBV29-1 with TRBJ1-4; weak D call: TRBD1 (5 bases). CDR1 is SQVTM and CDR2 is ANQGSEA in the germline V gene. The CDR3 contains 13 residues. DNA for the CDR3: TGCACTGCTCGGGGGTTAGCTAATGAAAAACTGTTTTTT. Translating it yields CTARGLANEKLFF.

Comment on this clonotype: Relative to the germline gene, one junction end is altered; a read error may explain this. The chain recombines TRBV4-1 with TRBJ2-7, with D perhaps TRBD2 (5 bases). The CDR3 loop spans 15 amino acids. CDR1 MGHRA and CDR2 YSYEKL come from the germline V gene. In nucleotides, the CDR3 is TGCGCCAGTAGCCAACTAGGCGGAACCTCCTACGAGCAGTACTTC. It specifies CASSQLGGTSYEQYF.

This clonotype was counted a few times. This sequence joins TRBV29-1 and TRBJ2-1; D possibly matches TRBD1 or TRBD2 (5 bases each). Germline lookup yields CDR1 SQVTM and CDR2 ANQGSEA. The CDR3 is 15 residues long. V lost 3 bases to trimming and J lost 4 bases, with 16 bases between them. In DNA form, the CDR3 reads TGCAGCGTTGAGGGGCACTCCGGGGTTTACAATGAGCAGTTCTTC. Residues: CSVEGHSGVYNEQFF.

The genes are TRBV27 and TRBJ2-5, with 10 bases aligning to TRBD1. J gave up 11 bases and V 4 bases, and 10 bases lay outside the gene matches. The CDR3 runs to 14 residues. Germline V gives CDR1 MNHEY, CDR2 SMNVEV (reference sequence). This CDR3 is CASSSGTGAFEQYF. CDR3 DNA: TGTGCCAGCAGTTCCGGGACAGGGGCTTTTGAGCAGTACTTC.

The chain uses TRBV6-1 and TRBJ2-5, with D maybe TRBD2 (6 bases). Per germline, CDR1 MNHNS and CDR2 SASEGT. The CDR3 has 16 residues. The V gene lost 0 bases and the J gene lost 5 bases, with 16 bases spanning the gap. In nucleotides, the CDR3 is TGTGCCAGCAGTGAAGCGTCCACGTGGAGGGACGAGACCCAGTACTTC. Its translation is CASSEASTWRDETQYF.

This sequence joins TRBV7-2 and TRBJ1-1; D is unresolved. Germline assignment: CDR1 SGHTA and CDR2 FQGNSA. V was pared by 4 bases and J by 5 bases, with 14 bases between. The CDR3 has 14 residues. The CDR3 region is CASSWQRVITEAFF. The CDR3 coding sequence is TGTGCCAGCAGCTGGCAGAGGGTTATTACTGAAGCTTTCTTT.

In nucleotides, the CDR3 is TGTGCCAGCAGTTTAGGGGGGACCACTATAGAGACCCAGTACTTC. Translating it yields CASSLGGTTIETQYF. This chain links TRBV28 with TRBJ2-5, with a tentative D call TRBD2 (6 bases). V was trimmed by 2 bases and J by 4 bases, leaving 14 bases between them. Germline CDR1 MDHEN, CDR2 SYDVKM. CDR3 size: 15 residues.

This clonotype was seen once. The rearrangement uses TRBV4-2 and TRBJ2-7; TRBD2 matches at 9 bases. The germline V gene encodes CDR1 LGHNA and CDR2 YNFKEQ. This CDR3 contains 15 residues. The V gene end was trimmed by 5 bases and the J gene end by 7 bases; junction bases not matched to a gene: 12. CDR3 loop: CASSGAGTSHNEQYF. DNA for the CDR3: TGTGCCAGCAGCGGGGCAGGGACTAGCCACAATGAGCAGTACTTC.

This clonotype was seen a handful of times. The V gene is TRBV6-2 or TRBV6-3, the J gene TRBJ2-5, with D unclear. Trimming removed 7 bases at V and 1 base at J, with 10 bases between. This CDR3 region has 13 residues. In germline, CDR1 is MNHEY, CDR2 SVGEGT. CDR3 bases: TGTGCCAGCACCTACCGTCCCCAAGAGACCCAGTACTTC. It translates to CASTYRPQETQYF.

This chain links TRBV7-2 with TRBJ2-6, with 7 bases lining up with TRBD1. Germline V gives CDR1 SGHTA, CDR2 FQGNSA. The length of the CDR3 is 18 residues. V lost 5 bases, J lost 2 bases, and 12 bases stayed unmatched. The CDR3 sequence is CASSTPGGGVAGANVLTF. As DNA, the CDR3 is TGTGCCAGCAGCACCCCAGGGGGTGGAGTAGCTGGGGCCAACGTCCTGACTTTC.

There are a few counts of this clonotype. This chain uses TRBV20-1 with TRBJ2-1; 14 bases line up with TRBD2. The CDR3 extends over 18 amino acids. Trimming cost V 5 bases and J 2 bases; bases outside gene matches: 11. Germline CDR1 DFQATT, CDR2 SNEGSKA (reference sequence). This CDR3 is CSAYPGLAGAATYNEQFF. The CDR3 bases are TGCAGTGCTTACCCGGGACTAGCGGGGGCTGCTACCTACAATGAGCAGTTCTTC.

The V call is TRBV9, the J call TRBJ2-5; D is uncertain. Germline V CDR1 and CDR2: SGDLS, YYNGEE. V dropped 3 bases and J dropped 11 bases, with 14 bases sitting between them. CDR3 size: 12 residues. Written as DNA, the CDR3 is TGTGCCAGCAGCGCCCCCGACAATGAGCAGTACTTC. Protein sequence: CASSAPDNEQYF.

In this sample, this clonotype turned up a few times. V usage is TRBV28 and J usage is TRBJ2-7; no clear D. This CDR3 contains 15 residues. Germline CDR1 is MDHEN and CDR2 is SYDVKM. The germline V and J ends were trimmed by 1 base and 4 bases, with 14 bases remaining between them. The CDR3 spells CASSLFKTSPYEQYF. As DNA, the CDR3 is TGTGCCAGCAGTTTATTTAAGACCTCGCCTTACGAGCAGTACTTC.

This clonotype occurred a few times. The chain is built from TRBV29-1 and TRBJ1-6; D gene ambiguous. The V gene's germline CDR1 is SQVTM and CDR2 ANQGSEA. CDR3 length equals 13 residues. V was shortened by 7 bases and J by 7 bases, with 14 bases between the two germline ends. CDR3 amino acids: CSAQFGRNSPLHF. DNA of the CDR3: TGCAGCGCCCAATTCGGGAGGAATTCACCCCTCCACTTT. The full variable domain, rest sourced from reference TRBV29-1 and TRBJ1-6, is SAVISQKPSRDICQRGTSLTIQCQVDSQVTMMFWYRQQPGQSLTLIATANQGSEATYESGFVIDKFPISRPNLTFSTLTVSNMSPEDSSIYLCSAQFGRNSPLHFGNGTRLTVT.

The J gene is TRBJ1-2, the V gene TRBV27; no definite D call. Germline-derived CDR1 and CDR2 are MNHEY and SMNVEV (reference sequence). The CDR3 has 14 residues. The V end lost 7 bases, the J end lost 4 bases, and 16 bases lay between the germline ends. Written as DNA, the CDR3 is TGTGCCAGCACCTACGCCAGCGGCACCTATGGCTACACCTTC. It yields the protein CASTYASGTYGYTF.

This clonotype showed up just a few times. The CDR3 nucleotides are TGTGCCAGCAGCTTATTGGGAAGGGAGTCAGATACGCAGTATTTT. Protein product: CASSLLGRESDTQYF. The chain has TRBV7-9 and TRBJ2-3, with D perhaps matching TRBD2 (5 bases). The V gene's germline CDR1 is SEHNR and CDR2 FQNEAQ (reference sequence). Deletions cut 2 bases from V and 4 bases from J, with 13 bases between. CDR3 length: 15 residues.

V usage is TRBV6-2 or TRBV6-3 and J usage is TRBJ1-2; D not certain. This CDR3 is 13 amino acids long. Germline lookup yields CDR1 MNHEY and CDR2 SVGEGT. Trimming took off 7 bases at V and 8 bases at J, with 17 bases between the two ends. The DNA for the CDR3 is TGTGCCAGCACTTCGGGAGGGAGGCGCGGCTACACCTTC. It yields the protein CASTSGGRRGYTF.

The chain recombines TRBV4-3 with TRBJ1-4, with 8 bases lining up with TRBD1. The CDR3 contains 16 residues. Germline CDR1 is LGHNA and CDR2 is YSLEER. The V gene end was trimmed by 0 bases and the J gene end by 8 bases; junction bases not matched to a gene: 8. DNA for the CDR3: TGCGCCAGCAGCCAAGAACGGACAGGGAGGGGGGAAAAACTGTTTTTT. This codes for CASSQERTGRGEKLFF.

This clonotype was detected a few times. The chain carries TRBV11-2 and TRBJ1-5; 7 nucleotides match TRBD1. The J segment lost 1 base and the V segment lost 5 bases, leaving 5 bases of the junction unmatched. Per the germline V gene, CDR1 is SGHAT and CDR2 is FQNNGV. The length of the CDR3 is 15 residues. CDR3 loop: CASSPGGVSNQPQHF. The CDR3 coding sequence is TGTGCCAGCAGCCCAGGGGGTGTCAGCAATCAGCCCCAGCATTTT.

This chain uses TRBV7-2 with TRBJ1-5; 9 nucleotides line up with TRBD1. With 0 bases clipped from V and 6 bases from J, the junction kept 6 bases outside the gene matches. CDR3 length: 16 amino acids. CDR1 SGHTA and CDR2 FQGNSA come from the germline V gene. CDR3 sequence reads: CASSLAGTGNGQPQHF. The CDR3 coding sequence is TGTGCCAGCAGCTTAGCAGGGACAGGGAACGGTCAGCCCCAGCATTTT.